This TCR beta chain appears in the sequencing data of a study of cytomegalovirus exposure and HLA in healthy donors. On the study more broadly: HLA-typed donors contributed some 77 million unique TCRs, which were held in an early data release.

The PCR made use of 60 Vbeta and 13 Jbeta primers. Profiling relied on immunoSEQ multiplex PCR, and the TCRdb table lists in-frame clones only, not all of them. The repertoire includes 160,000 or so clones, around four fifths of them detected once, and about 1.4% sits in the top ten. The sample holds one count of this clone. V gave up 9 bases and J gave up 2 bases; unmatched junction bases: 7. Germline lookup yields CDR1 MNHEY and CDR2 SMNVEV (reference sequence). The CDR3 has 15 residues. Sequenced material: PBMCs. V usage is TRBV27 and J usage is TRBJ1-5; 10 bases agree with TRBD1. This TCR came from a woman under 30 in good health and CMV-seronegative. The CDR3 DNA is TGTGCCAGTAAACCCGGGACAGGGGGCAATCAGCCCCAGCATTTT. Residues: CASKPGTGGNQPQHF.